Here is one T cell receptor beta chain with its context. Its specificity is not known. Repertoires were generated with immunoSEQ multiplex PCR, while TCRdb's copy carries only in-frame clones and drops some. Seen here are some 80,000 clones, more than 75% observed once, and the top ten hold 8% to 10%. This entry is derived from a study of T cell responses to AZD1222 COVID-19 vaccine. Study-wide background: Pooled samples include second doses given at about 4 or 12 weeks.

V dropped 0 bases and J dropped 3 bases, with 11 bases sitting between them. The CDR3 runs 15 residues. From germline, CDR1 is SGHRS and CDR2 YFSETQ. The study, taken as a whole, reports: Regions 160-218 and 743-854 dominated among vaccine-associated CD4 TCRs spanning spike. In a largely white British group with more females than males, clonal diversity was possibly underestimated.

The chain couples TRBV5-1 to TRBJ2-3; no firm D call. This TCR was sampled from an adult in good health. The sequencing used peripheral blood, collected on day 0 of AZD1222 vaccination. CDR3 DNA: TGCGCCAGCAGCTTGGACCAGGTGCGGACAGATACGCAGTATTTT. It translates to CASSLDQVRTDTQYF.